Only a few counts were recorded for the clone carrying this TCR beta chain. As yet, its antigen is unknown. The sample is drawn from a study of beta chain features in type 1 diabetes. General observations from the study: Among all four CD4+ subsets, Type 1 diabetes patients had TCRB CDR3s that were moderately but significantly shorter. Among patients, naive, central memory and Treg TCRB repertoires appeared more similar than among healthy donors. Any PCR bias toward short templates would affect both groups alike.

Sequencing targeted expressed TCRB transcripts, as all isolated RNA had been reverse transcribed. Sequencing was performed with immunoSEQ multiplex PCR; in TCRdb, only in-frame clones are kept and a portion is missing. Among fewer than 350,000 clones listed, about 15% were seen once. The receptor was isolated from a man younger than 30 with type 1 diabetes. The sequenced sample consisted of naive CD4+ T cells from blood.

CDR3 sequence (DNA): TGTGCCAGCCCCCTGTCGGGGGTCCTCTCGCCCCAGCATTTT. Encoded protein: CASPLSGVLSPQHF. The V gene is TRBV19, the J gene TRBJ1-5; possible D gene TRBD1, 5 bases. Looked up from germline, CDR1 is LNHDA and CDR2 is SQIVND (reference sequence). CDR3 length: 14 residues. Trimming shortened V by 9 bases and J by 9 bases, and 21 bases separated the two germline ends. Full variable domain (missing parts from reference TRBV19 and TRBJ1-5): DGGITQSPKYLFRKEGQNVTLSCEQNLNHDAMYWYRQDPGQGLRLIYYSQIVNDFQKGDIAEGYSVSREKKESFPLTVTSAQKNPTAFYLCASPLSGVLSPQHFGDGTRLSIL.